A selection of T cell receptor beta chains follows, all from one sample in a study of shared clonotypes between healthy human individuals. Using immunoSEQ multiplex PCR, the repertoire was profiled, and TCRdb retains in-frame clones only, with some absent. The data contain about 2,200,000 clones, just over 90% of them singletons. Sequenced material: naive CD8+ T cells from PBMCs. The receptor set was obtained from a man between 18 and 35 years old in good health. Some clones in this sample may be carry-over from other donors' samples. Both conserved end residues are part of each CDR3. The order of the fields is J gene, D gene, clone size, V gene, CDR3 protein, CDR3 DNA. A D gene is named only where the DNA matches it firmly. Size is omitted from some rows. Given values are once, few, many or a class for expanded clones.

TRBJ2-7 NA once TRBV7-8 CASSLDRIYEQYF TGTGCCAGCAGCTTAGACAGAATTTACGAGCAGTACTTC
TRBJ1-1 NA NA TRBV28 CASSLFGSEAFF TGTGCCAGCAGTTTATTTGGGTCTGAAGCTTTCTTT
TRBJ2-3 TRBD1 NA TRBV5-1 CASSAGQGWTDTQYF TGCGCCAGCAGCGCGGGACAGGGGTGGACAGATACGCAGTATTTT
TRBJ2-7 NA NA TRBV2 CASSDKGIRAYEQYF TGTGCCAGCAGTGATAAGGGAATCAGAGCCTACGAGCAGTACTTC
TRBJ1-1 TRBD1 few TRBV30 CAWSVRGPNTEAFF TGTGCCTGGAGTGTTAGGGGGCCGAACACTGAAGCTTTCTTT
TRBJ2-7 NA NA TRBV29-1 CSVSDRDTSYEQYF TGCAGCGTGAGTGACCGGGACACCTCCTACGAGCAGTACTTC
TRBJ2-1 TRBD2 NA TRBV15 CATSFLAGGHNEQFF TGTGCCACCAGCTTTCTAGCGGGAGGACACAATGAGCAGTTCTTC
TRBJ2-7 NA NA TRBV28 CASAFWGVSYEQYF TGTGCCAGCGCTTTCTGGGGGGTCTCCTACGAGCAGTACTTC
TRBJ1-1 TRBD1 NA TRBV10-3 CAISPGPGQGTEAFF TGTGCCATCAGTCCCGGACCGGGACAGGGGACTGAAGCTTTCTTT
TRBJ2-7 NA NA TRBV2 CASSAPGLRDEQYF TGTGCCAGCAGTGCCCCGGGACTTAGGGACGAGCAGTACTTC
TRBJ2-7 NA NA TRBV11-1 CASSFAGPGYEQYF TGTGCCAGCAGCTTTGCGGGGCCTGGGTACGAGCAGTACTTC
TRBJ1-4 NA NA TRBV7-8 CASSFGTHPKEPNEKLFF TGTGCCAGCAGCTTCGGGACCCATCCTAAAGAACCTAATGAAAAACTGTTTTTT
TRBJ2-2 TRBD2 NA TRBV19 CASSIATSGRGGELFF TGTGCCAGTAGTATAGCTACTAGCGGGAGAGGGGGGGAGCTGTTTTTT
TRBJ2-5 NA NA TRBV9 CASSVDETQYF TGTGCCAGCAGCGTTGATGAGACCCAGTACTTC
TRBJ2-5 NA NA TRBV11-2 CASSLEGQGGETQYF TGTGCCAGCAGCTTAGAAGGGCAGGGAGGAGAGACCCAGTACTTC
TRBJ2-7 NA NA TRBV7-9 CASSLAGGGYEQYF TGTGCCAGCAGCTTAGCCGGCGGAGGCTACGAGCAGTACTTC
TRBJ1-5 NA NA TRBV4-1 CASSSTGYQPQHF TGCGCCAGCAGCTCGACAGGCTATCAGCCCCAGCATTTT
TRBJ1-6 NA NA TRBV30 CACPTLQGWNSPLHF TGTGCCTGTCCGACACTACAGGGATGGAATTCACCCCTCCACTTT
TRBJ2-7 NA NA TRBV7-9 CASRGTRAYEQYF TGTGCCAGCAGAGGGACAAGAGCCTACGAGCAGTACTTC
TRBJ2-7 NA NA TRBV11-2 CASSFPTKWYEQYF TGTGCCAGCAGCTTCCCCACCAAGTGGTACGAGCAGTACTTC
TRBJ2-1 TRBD2 NA TRBV9 CASSLLARLAGVGDEQFF TGTGCCAGCAGCCTCCTAGCCCGTCTAGCGGGAGTTGGAGATGAGCAGTTCTTC
TRBJ2-7 NA NA TRBV29-1 CSVGTQRVTGYEQYF TGCAGCGTGGGGACCCAGCGTGTTACAGGCTACGAGCAGTACTTC
TRBJ1-1 NA NA TRBV7-9 CASSLEHRPNTEAFF TGTGCCAGCAGCTTAGAGCATAGACCGAATACTGAAGCTTTCTTT
TRBJ1-1 NA NA TRBV5-6 CASSPELDTEAFF TGTGCCAGCAGCCCGGAACTGGACACTGAAGCTTTCTTT
TRBJ2-3 TRBD2 NA TRBV4-1 CASSQRAGGPADTQYF TGCGCCAGCAGCCAACGAGCGGGAGGGCCCGCAGATACGCAGTATTTT
TRBJ1-1 NA NA TRBV9 CASSLGGGTEAFF TGTGCCAGCAGCCTCGGAGGAGGCACTGAAGCTTTCTTT
TRBJ2-7 NA NA TRBV7-6 CASSFHPGDSSYEQYF TGTGCCAGCAGCTTCCACCCGGGGGACAGCTCCTACGAGCAGTACTTC
TRBJ1-3 TRBD1 NA TRBV9 CASYTQGAGNTIYF TGTGCCAGCTATACTCAGGGGGCTGGAAACACCATATATTTT
TRBJ1-1 NA NA TRBV27 CASEGDGNTEAFF TGTGCCAGCGAAGGGGACGGGAACACTGAAGCTTTCTTT
TRBJ2-7 TRBD1 NA TRBV9 CASSARDRGIFSYEQYF TGTGCCAGCAGCGCCCGGGACAGGGGCATTTTCTCCTACGAGCAGTACTTC
TRBJ2-7 TRBD2 once TRBV4-3 CASSPFLAGGSEQYF TGCGCCAGCAGCCCGTTCCTAGCGGGAGGGTCCGAGCAGTACTTC
TRBJ2-7 NA once TRBV7-2 CASSFQGYSYEQYF TGTGCCAGCAGCTTTCAGGGGTACTCCTACGAGCAGTACTTC
TRBJ2-7 TRBD2 NA TRBV5-4 CASSFKGGGRGEQYF TGTGCCAGCAGCTTCAAAGGTGGCGGGAGGGGTGAGCAGTACTTC
TRBJ2-7 TRBD2 NA TRBV11-2 CASSFSGGEYEQYF TGTGCCAGCAGCTTTAGCGGGGGGGAATACGAGCAGTACTTC
TRBJ2-7 NA NA TRBV7-8 CASSLGEGAADEQYF TGTGCCAGCAGCTTGGGGGAGGGGGCGGCCGACGAGCAGTACTTC
TRBJ1-1 NA NA TRBV2 CASSEFRGRPDEAFF TGTGCCAGCAGTGAATTCAGAGGGCGGCCGGACGAAGCTTTCTTT
TRBJ2-1 TRBD2 once TRBV2 CAGLAGGNEQFF TGTGCCGGACTAGCGGGAGGTAATGAGCAGTTCTTC
TRBJ1-1 NA once TRBV27 CASSLGLGTEAFF TGTGCCAGCAGTTTGGGCCTTGGCACTGAAGCTTTCTTT
TRBJ2-7 NA NA TRBV5-1 CASSSTNIGEQYF TGCGCCAGCAGCTCCACCAACATAGGCGAGCAGTACTTC
TRBJ2-4 TRBD1 NA TRBV6-1 CASSGGVTGDRAKNIQYF TGTGCCAGCAGTGGCGGGGTGACAGGGGACCGGGCCAAAAACATTCAGTACTTC
TRBJ1-1 TRBD1 NA TRBV6-1 CASSRGRPTEAFF TGTGCCAGCAGTAGGGGGCGCCCCACTGAAGCTTTCTTT
TRBJ2-7 NA NA TRBV6-5 CASKQGYEQYF TGTGCCAGCAAGCAGGGTTACGAGCAGTACTTC
TRBJ1-1 NA NA TRBV27 CASSAPRVKDTEAFF TGTGCCAGCAGTGCCCCAAGGGTAAAGGACACTGAAGCTTTCTTT
TRBJ2-7 TRBD1 NA TRBV5-4 CASSLAGQGNYEQYF TGTGCCAGCAGCTTGGCGGGACAGGGGAACTACGAGCAGTACTTC
TRBJ2-7 NA NA TRBV4-2 CASSVQRGPNMEQYF TGTGCCAGCAGCGTCCAACGAGGCCCCAATATGGAGCAGTACTTC
TRBJ2-2 TRBD1 NA TRBV27 CASSSWTGTGELFF TGTGCCAGCAGTTCGTGGACAGGCACCGGGGAGCTGTTTTTT
TRBJ2-7 NA NA TRBV20-1 CSARMDEQYF TGCAGTGCTAGGATGGACGAGCAGTACTTC
TRBJ2-2 NA NA TRBV6-1 CASQGGTEGTGELFF TGTGCCAGCCAAGGTGGGACGGAAGGCACCGGGGAGCTGTTTTTT
TRBJ2-7 NA NA TRBV5-1 CASSSRVGLYEQYF TGCGCCAGCAGCTCGCGGGTGGGCCTTTACGAGCAGTACTTC
TRBJ1-2 NA NA TRBV30 CAWDMTAYGYTF TGTGCCTGGGACATGACAGCCTATGGCTACACCTTC
TRBJ1-1 NA NA TRBV6-5 CASSYGAGETEAFF TGTGCCAGCAGTTACGGTGCGGGGGAGACTGAAGCTTTCTTT
TRBJ1-2 NA NA TRBV27 CASSLSVRATGYTF TGTGCCAGCAGTTTATCGGTCAGGGCCACTGGCTACACCTTC
TRBJ1-1 NA NA TRBV30 CAWIGLRDTEAFF TGTGCCTGGATAGGGTTAAGGGACACTGAAGCTTTCTTT
TRBJ2-3 TRBD1 NA TRBV9 CASRGQGTDTQYF TGTGCCAGCAGGGGACAGGGGACAGATACGCAGTATTTT
TRBJ2-6 NA few TRBV18 CASSPPLSPNVLTF TGTGCCAGCTCACCACCGCTCAGCCCCAACGTCCTGACTTTC
TRBJ2-1 NA NA TRBV4-2 CASSQGGANEQFF TGTGCCAGCAGCCAAGGAGGGGCCAATGAGCAGTTCTTC
TRBJ2-1 NA NA TRBV7-3 CASSLTERHEQFF TGTGCCAGCAGCTTAACCGAGCGACATGAGCAGTTCTTC